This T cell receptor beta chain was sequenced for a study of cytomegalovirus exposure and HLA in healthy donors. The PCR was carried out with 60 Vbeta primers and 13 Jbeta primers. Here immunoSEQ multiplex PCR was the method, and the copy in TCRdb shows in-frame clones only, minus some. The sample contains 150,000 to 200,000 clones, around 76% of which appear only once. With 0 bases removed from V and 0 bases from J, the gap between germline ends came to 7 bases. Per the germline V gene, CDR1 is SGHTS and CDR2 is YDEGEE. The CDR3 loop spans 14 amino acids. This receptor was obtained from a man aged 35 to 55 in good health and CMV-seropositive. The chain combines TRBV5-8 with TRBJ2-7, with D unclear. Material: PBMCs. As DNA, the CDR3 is TGTGCCAGCAGCTTGGCCGGTAGCTCCTACGAGCAGTACTTC. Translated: CASSLAGSSYEQYF.